The 21 T cell receptor beta chains below were found in one sample sequenced in a study of blood T cells in healthy people across ages. The use of a sample-barcoded 5' primer and a J-beta primer mix characterized a second PCR of about 7 to 12 cycles. TCRdb used MiXCR to reprocess the 5' RACE reads, holding one entry per CDR3 protein. The sample holds about 1,500,000 distinct CDR3 sequences, approximately 40% seen once. Sequencing input: blood. These receptors were obtained from a woman younger than 30 in good health.

The table lists this clonotype with many counts. The chain uses TRBV20-1 and TRBJ2-1, with D perhaps matching TRBD2 (6 bases). Germline CDR1 is DFQATT and CDR2 is SNEGSKA (reference sequence). V shed 6 bases and J shed 7 bases, with 22 bases lying between them. The CDR3 extends over 15 amino acids. Written as DNA, the CDR3 is TGCAGTGCCTTCGGCGGGGCTCTCGGGGAGAATGAGCAGTTCTTC. Protein product: CSAFGGALGENEQFF.

The V and J genes are TRBV15 and TRBJ1-2; D might be TRBD1 (5 bases). V lost 3 bases and J 2 bases, leaving 13 bases between the germline ends. There are 15 residues in the CDR3. In germline, CDR1 is LNHNV, CDR2 YYDKDF (reference sequence). The CDR3 DNA follows: TGTGCCACCAGCAGGGCTCCGGGGGAAAACTATGGCTACACCTTC. Protein sequence: CATSRAPGENYGYTF.

This clonotype was seen more than once but under ten times. The chain has TRBV7-8 and TRBJ1-1; 8 nucleotides align to TRBD1. Germline-derived CDR1 and CDR2 are SGHVS and FQNEAQ. Trimming took 0 bases from V and 0 from J; bases not matched to a gene: 3. The CDR3 covers 16 residues. The CDR3 DNA follows: TGTGCCAGCAGCTTAGCCCTGGACAGGGTGAACACTGAAGCTTTCTTT. It codes for CASSLALDRVNTEAFF.

This chain links TRBV28 with TRBJ1-5, with 10 bases that match TRBD1. V was pared by 5 bases and J by 2 bases, with 9 bases of the junction left unmatched. The CDR3 is made up of 17 amino acids. The germline CDR1 and CDR2 sequences are MDHEN and SYDVKM. CDR3 region: CASSGTGDGSGNQPQHF. For the CDR3, the DNA is TGTGCCAGCAGTGGGACAGGGGATGGATCCGGCAATCAGCCCCAGCATTTT.

A few counts support this clonotype. The gene calls are TRBV29-1 and TRBJ1-2, with D possibly matching TRBD1 (5 bases). Trimming took 0 bases from V and 5 from J, leaving 13 bases between them. This CDR3 is built from 14 residues. The germline V gene has CDR1 SQVTM and CDR2 ANQGSEA. CDR3 sequence reads: CSVEDPQGAYGYTF. The DNA for the CDR3 is TGCAGCGTTGAAGACCCCCAGGGCGCTTATGGCTACACCTTC.

This clonotype turned up a few times. The V and J genes are TRBV21-1 and TRBJ1-4. TRBV21-1 is recorded as a pseudogene. The CDR3 has 13 amino acids. The CDR3 protein is CASSRGPDEKLFF. The CDR3 DNA follows: TGTGCCAGCAGCCGCGGGCCCGATGAAAAACTGTTTTTT.

The table lists this clonotype with a few counts. The chain uses TRBV7-8 and TRBJ2-3, with TRBD2 identical over 8 bases. Trimming cost V 4 bases and J 3 bases; bases outside gene matches: 9. The CDR3 is made up of 16 amino acids. Germline-derived CDR1 and CDR2 are SGHVS and FQNEAQ. Here the CDR3 reads CASSSRPQRGTDTQYF. CDR3 bases: TGTGCCAGCAGCTCCCGGCCCCAGCGGGGGACAGATACGCAGTATTTT.

The J gene is TRBJ2-5, the V gene TRBV12-3 or TRBV12-4; a weak D match, TRBD2 (6 bases). The CDR3 loop spans 15 amino acids. Trimming shortened V by 5 bases and J by 3 bases, and 16 bases separated the two germline ends. CDR3 amino acids: CASSKRSSAEETQYF. CDR3 sequence (DNA): TGTGCCAGCAGTAAACGGTCTAGCGCTGAAGAGACCCAGTACTTC.

The J gene is TRBJ2-7, the V gene TRBV20-1, with TRBD1 matching 8 bases. Germline V gene lookup returns CDR1 DFQATT and CDR2 SNEGSKA (reference sequence). The ends lost 5 bases at V and 2 bases at J; junction bases unmatched: 5. The CDR3 sequence is 13 residues long. CDR3 region: CSAEDRGPYEQYF. In DNA, the CDR3 is TGCAGTGCTGAAGACAGGGGCCCCTACGAGCAGTACTTC.

The V call is TRBV20-1, the J call TRBJ2-3, with TRBD2 as a possible D gene (5 bases). CDR3 length equals 13 residues. Trimming removed 5 bases at V and 3 bases at J, with 12 bases between. CDR1 and CDR2 from the germline V gene are DFQATT and SNEGSKA (reference sequence). For the CDR3, the DNA is TGCAGTGCTCCGGTCGGGGTAACAGATACGCAGTATTTT. It specifies CSAPVGVTDTQYF.

The rearrangement uses TRBV21-1 and TRBJ2-2; the tabulated D call, TRBD2, remains unverified against the DNA. TRBV21-1 is recorded as a pseudogene. The CDR3 loop spans 14 amino acids. CDR3 sequence: CASSWGRHTGELFF. CDR3 DNA sequence: TGTGCCAGCAGCTGGGGACGGCACACCGGGGAGCTGTTTTTT.

The rearrangement links TRBV30 to TRBJ1-6, with D hard to call. Per the germline V gene, CDR1 is GTSNPN and CDR2 is SVGIG (reference sequence). V was cut by 4 bases and J by 7 bases, with 11 bases left in between. The CDR3 runs to 13 residues. The CDR3 nucleotides are TGTGCCTGGAATCCTCAAAGAAATTCACCCCTCCACTTT. This codes for CAWNPQRNSPLHF.

This clonotype was observed a few times. The genes are TRBV10-2 and TRBJ2-6; 7 positions match TRBD1. V was pared by 7 bases and J by 0 bases, with 12 bases of the junction left unmatched. Germline assignment: CDR1 WSHSY and CDR2 SAAADI. The CDR3 has 18 amino acids. Here the CDR3 reads CASTRPTGSSSGANVLTF. In DNA form, the CDR3 reads TGCGCCAGCACCCGACCGACAGGGTCCAGCTCTGGGGCCAACGTCCTGACTTTC.

This clonotype was recorded many times. V gene TRBV13 combines with J gene TRBJ2-4; maybe TRBD1 (5 bases). This CDR3 region has 16 residues. The germline V and J ends were trimmed by 4 bases and 2 bases, with 15 bases remaining between them. Per germline, CDR1 PRHDT and CDR2 FYEKMQ (reference sequence). This CDR3 reads CASSYTVWGTKNIQYF. CDR3 in DNA: TGTGCCAGCAGCTACACGGTATGGGGCACCAAAAACATTCAGTACTTC.

The gene calls are TRBV30 and TRBJ1-1; D unresolved. From germline, CDR1 is GTSNPN and CDR2 SVGIG (reference sequence). This CDR3 contains 14 residues. The V end lost 8 bases, the J end lost 1 base, and 17 bases lay between the germline ends. As DNA, the CDR3 is TGTGCCATATCCCGGTCCGGGGAGAACACTGAAGCTTTCTTT. Its protein is CAISRSGENTEAFF. Complete variable domain (other parts from reference TRBV30 and TRBJ1-1): SQTIHQWPATLVQPVGSPLSLECTVEGTSNPNLYWYRQAAGRGLQLLFYSVGIGQISSEVPQNLSASRPQDRQFILSSKKLLLSDSGFYLCAISRSGENTEAFFGQGTRLTVV.

The V and J genes are TRBV5-5 and TRBJ2-7; D might be TRBD2 (5 bases). The CDR3 is made up of 16 amino acids. Trimming removed 2 bases at V and 0 bases at J, with 15 bases between. Germline V gene data show CDR1 as SGHKS and CDR2 as YYEKEE (reference sequence). CDR3 nucleotides: TGTGCCAGCAGCTTAATGGCCCGGGATCTCTCCTACGAGCAGTACTTC. It codes for CASSLMARDLSYEQYF.

The chain recombines TRBV18 with TRBJ2-7; tentative D call: TRBD2 (6 bases). CDR1 and CDR2 from the germline V gene are KGHSH and LQKENI. Deletions cut 2 bases from V and 3 bases from J, with 14 bases between. The CDR3 totals 15 residues. The CDR3 sequence: CASSPGGSTGYEQYF. CDR3 nucleotides: TGTGCCAGCTCACCAGGGGGGAGCACGGGCTACGAGCAGTACTTC.

The table lists this clonotype with a few counts. This chain uses TRBV7-8 with TRBJ2-6; 8 bases map to TRBD2. Germline-derived CDR1 and CDR2 are SGHVS and FQNEAQ. J lost 0 bases, V lost 2 bases, and 9 bases had no gene match. The CDR3 loop spans 19 amino acids. The CDR3 bases are TGTGCCAGCAGCTTATTAGGAGCGGGAGAAGGCTCTGGGGCCAACGTCCTGACTTTC. Translated, it gives CASSLLGAGEGSGANVLTF.

This clonotype was counted a few times. The chain combines TRBV9 with TRBJ1-2, with 7 bases fitting TRBD1. The ends lost 1 base at V and 4 bases at J; junction bases unmatched: 16. The CDR3 is 18 amino acids. CDR1 is SGDLS and CDR2 is YYNGEE in the germline V gene. The CDR3 loop reads CASSVLYGTGDLGYGYTF. CDR3 in DNA: TGTGCCAGCAGCGTATTGTATGGCACAGGGGACCTCGGCTATGGCTACACCTTC.

The table lists this clonotype with a count of one. The chain links TRBV7-2 to TRBJ2-3, with a weak D call TRBD2 (6 bases). From germline, CDR1 is SGHTA and CDR2 FQGNSA. This CDR3 comprises 14 residues. V lost 5 bases and J 2 bases, leaving 11 bases between the germline ends. The CDR3 DNA reads as TGTGCCAGCAGCCCTATAGCGGCCACAGATACGCAGTATTTT. It specifies CASSPIAATDTQYF.

The chain couples TRBV4-2 to TRBJ1-5; D is perhaps TRBD1 (5 bases). There are 16 residues in the CDR3. Germline assignment: CDR1 LGHNA and CDR2 YNFKEQ. Trimming took off 1 base at V and 1 base at J, with 11 bases between the two ends. The CDR3 sequence: CASSQGTGTSNQPQHF. For the CDR3, the DNA is TGTGCCAGCAGCCAAGGGACCGGGACCAGCAATCAGCCCCAGCATTTT.